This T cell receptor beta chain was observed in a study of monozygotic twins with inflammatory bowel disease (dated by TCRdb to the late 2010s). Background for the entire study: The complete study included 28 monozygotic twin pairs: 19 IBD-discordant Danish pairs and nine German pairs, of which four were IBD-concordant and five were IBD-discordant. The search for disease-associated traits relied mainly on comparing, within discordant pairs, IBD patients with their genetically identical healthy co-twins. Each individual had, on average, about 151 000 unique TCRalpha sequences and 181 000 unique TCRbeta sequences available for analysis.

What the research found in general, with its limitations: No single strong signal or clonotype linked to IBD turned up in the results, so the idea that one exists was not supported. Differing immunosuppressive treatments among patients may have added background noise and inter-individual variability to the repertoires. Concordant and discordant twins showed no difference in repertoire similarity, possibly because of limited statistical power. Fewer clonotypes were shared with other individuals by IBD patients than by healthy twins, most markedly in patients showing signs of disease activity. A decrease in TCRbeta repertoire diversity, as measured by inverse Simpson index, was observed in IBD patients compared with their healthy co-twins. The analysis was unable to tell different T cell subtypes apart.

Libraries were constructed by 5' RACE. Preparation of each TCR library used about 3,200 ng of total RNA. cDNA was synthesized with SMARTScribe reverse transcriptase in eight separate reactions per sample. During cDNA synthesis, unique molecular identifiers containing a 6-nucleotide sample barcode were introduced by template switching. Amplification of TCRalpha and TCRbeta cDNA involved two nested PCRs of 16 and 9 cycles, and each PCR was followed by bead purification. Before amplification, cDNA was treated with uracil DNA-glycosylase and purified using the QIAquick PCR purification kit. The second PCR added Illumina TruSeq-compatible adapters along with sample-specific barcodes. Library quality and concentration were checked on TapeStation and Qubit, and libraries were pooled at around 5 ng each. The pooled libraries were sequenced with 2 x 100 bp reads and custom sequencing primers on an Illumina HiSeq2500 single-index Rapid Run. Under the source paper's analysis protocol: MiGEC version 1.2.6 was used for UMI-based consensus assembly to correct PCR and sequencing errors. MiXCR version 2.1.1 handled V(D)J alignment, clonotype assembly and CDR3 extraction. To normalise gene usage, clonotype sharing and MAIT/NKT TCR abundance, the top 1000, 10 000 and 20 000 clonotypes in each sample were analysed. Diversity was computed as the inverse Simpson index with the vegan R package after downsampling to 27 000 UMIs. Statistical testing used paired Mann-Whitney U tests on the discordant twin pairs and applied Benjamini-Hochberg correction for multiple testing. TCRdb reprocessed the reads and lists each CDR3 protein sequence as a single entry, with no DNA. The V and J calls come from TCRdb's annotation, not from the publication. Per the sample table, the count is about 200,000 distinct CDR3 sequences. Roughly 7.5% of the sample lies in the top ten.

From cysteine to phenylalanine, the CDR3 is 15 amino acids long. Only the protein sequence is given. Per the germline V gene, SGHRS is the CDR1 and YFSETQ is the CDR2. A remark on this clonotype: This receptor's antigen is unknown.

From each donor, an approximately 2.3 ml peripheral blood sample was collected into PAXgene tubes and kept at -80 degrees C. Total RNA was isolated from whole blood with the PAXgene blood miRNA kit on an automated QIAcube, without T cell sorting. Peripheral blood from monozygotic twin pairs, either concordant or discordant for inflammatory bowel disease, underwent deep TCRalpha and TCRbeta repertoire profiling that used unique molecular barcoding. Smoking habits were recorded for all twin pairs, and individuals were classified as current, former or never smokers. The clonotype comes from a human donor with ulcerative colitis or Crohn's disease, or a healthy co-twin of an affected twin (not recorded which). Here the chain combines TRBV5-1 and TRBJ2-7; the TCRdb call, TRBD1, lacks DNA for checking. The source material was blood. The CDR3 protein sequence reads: CASSLAGDRAHEQYF.